One and the same sample provided the 15 T cell receptor beta chains below, sequenced in a study of T cell repertoires in cytomegalovirus infection. TCRdb fed the reads into MiXCR, producing one record per CDR3 protein. In the table there are around 800,000 distinct CDR3 sequences, 30% to 35% of which are singletons. These receptors' targets are unknown. Sequences were derived from cultured CD8+ T cells from PBMCs, sampled from culture after CMV antigen stimulation. All receptors derive from a human donor in good health (CMV status not recorded). Some clones in this sample may be carry-over from other donors' samples.

This chain joins TRBV7-8 and TRBJ1-5; D possibly corresponds to TRBD1 (5 bases). The CDR3 is 16 amino acids. CDR1 and CDR2 from the germline V gene are SGHVS and FQNEAQ. V lost 1 base, J lost 6 bases, and 16 bases lay in between. DNA of the CDR3: TGTGCCAGCAGCTTAGAGGGGCAGGTTATCGGTCAGCCCCAGCATTTT. Amino acids: CASSLEGQVIGQPQHF.

This clonotype appeared a few times. The V gene is TRBV7-9, the J gene TRBJ2-7; 8 bases align to TRBD2. Trimming at V came to 5 bases and at J to 5 bases, leaving 2 bases not matched to a gene. This CDR3 is 12 amino acids long. Germline values: CDR1 SEHNR, CDR2 FQNEAQ (reference sequence). CDR3: CASSRGGDEQYF. The CDR3 DNA follows: TGTGCCAGCAGCCGGGGGGGTGACGAGCAGTACTTC.

This clonotype was seen at least ten times. The V call is TRBV11-2, the J call TRBJ2-4; D possibly corresponds to TRBD2 (5 bases). Looked up from germline, CDR1 is SGHAT and CDR2 is FQNNGV. There are 17 residues in the CDR3. V gave up 4 bases and J gave up 3 bases, with 19 bases separating them. The CDR3 DNA reads TGTGCCAGCAGCTCAGACTACAGAAGTTGGGTCAAAAACATTCAGTACTTC. Its protein is CASSSDYRSWVKNIQYF.

The V gene is TRBV9, the J gene TRBJ1-1; the D is unclear. The CDR3 covers 15 residues. V lost 0 bases, J lost 1 base, and 10 bases lay in between. Looked up from germline, CDR1 is SGDLS and CDR2 is YYNGEE. This CDR3 is CASSVAKTANTEAFF. The CDR3 nucleotides are TGTGCCAGCAGCGTAGCTAAGACGGCGAACACTGAAGCTTTCTTT.

V usage is TRBV7-9 and J usage is TRBJ2-5; no reliable D call. The germline V gene encodes CDR1 SEHNR and CDR2 FQNEAQ (reference sequence). The CDR3 runs to 14 residues. V was cut by 3 bases and J by 5 bases, with 13 bases left in between. The CDR3 protein is CASSFLSKMETQYF. Written as DNA, the CDR3 is TGTGCCAGCAGCTTTCTAAGTAAGATGGAGACCCAGTACTTC.

V is TRBV25-1 and J is TRBJ1-2; D not certain. The CDR3 has 12 residues. V gave up 4 bases and J gave up 3 bases, with 6 bases separating them. Germline lookup yields CDR1 MGHDK and CDR2 SYGVNS. For the CDR3, the DNA is TGTGCCAGCAGTGCGGACCACTATGGCTACACCTTC. It specifies CASSADHYGYTF.

The chain is built from TRBV4-2 and TRBJ1-5; D ambiguous. Trimming shortened V by 4 bases and J by 0 bases, and 22 bases separated the two germline ends. CDR1 LGHNA and CDR2 YNFKEQ come from the germline V gene. This CDR3 is 19 amino acids long. The CDR3 is CASSPTGSLRGDSNQPQHF. CDR3 DNA: TGTGCCAGCAGCCCGACGGGAAGTTTGAGAGGCGATAGCAATCAGCCCCAGCATTTT.

This clonotype was recorded at least ten times. This chain's CDR3 is CASSESGHRELFF. CDR3 sequence (DNA): TGTGCCAGCAGTGAAAGCGGGCACCGGGAGCTGTTTTTT. The chain joins TRBV6-1 to TRBJ2-2; D is perhaps TRBD2 (6 bases). Germline V gene data show CDR1 as MNHNS and CDR2 as SASEGT. The CDR3 is made up of 13 amino acids. Trimming cost V 2 bases and J 9 bases, with 10 bases left between them.

As for this clonotype: At one boundary the junction diverges from the germline segment, which might be a read error. The rearrangement joins TRBV27 to TRBJ2-7; D remains unclear. Germline V gene lookup returns CDR1 MNHEY and CDR2 SMNVEV (reference sequence). CDR3 size: 14 residues. Here the CDR3 DNA reads TGTGCCAGTAGTTTGGGCAGTCGGTACTACGAGCAGTACTTC. Protein sequence: CASSLGSRYYEQYF.

There are a few counts of this clonotype. This chain uses TRBV20-1 with TRBJ1-2; maybe TRBD1 (6 bases). The CDR3 has 13 residues. CDR1 is DFQATT and CDR2 is SNEGSKA in the germline V gene (reference sequence). V lost 0 bases and J lost 4, with 9 bases in between. The CDR3 loop is CSARDRTAYGYTF. The CDR3 DNA reads as TGCAGTGCTAGAGATCGGACAGCCTATGGCTACACCTTC.

This clonotype was recorded at least ten times. This chain links TRBV5-1 with TRBJ2-1, with D possibly matching TRBD1 (6 bases). This CDR3 has 13 residues. Germline V gene sequence: CDR1 SGHRS, CDR2 YFSETQ. V shed 0 bases and J shed 6 bases, with 7 bases lying between them. CDR3: CASSLETGNEQFF. In DNA form, the CDR3 reads TGCGCCAGCAGCTTGGAGACAGGCAATGAGCAGTTCTTC.

The genes are TRBV6-2 or TRBV6-3 and TRBJ1-5, with D uncertain. The length of the CDR3 is 17 residues. V lost 0 bases to trimming and J lost 0 bases, with 12 bases between them. Germline values: CDR1 MNHEY, CDR2 SVGEGT. The CDR3 loop is CASSYSRAGPSNQPQHF. CDR3 nucleotides: TGTGCCAGCAGTTACTCTCGGGCAGGCCCTAGCAATCAGCCCCAGCATTTT.

The chain has TRBV6-2 or TRBV6-3 and TRBJ2-7; TRBD1 aligns across 7 bases. The CDR3 consists of 15 residues. V trimming: 2 bases; J trimming: 6 bases; junction bases outside the gene matches: 10. Germline values: CDR1 MNHEY, CDR2 SVGEGT. This chain's CDR3 is CASSYLLTGVGEQYF. The CDR3 nucleotides are TGTGCCAGCAGTTACCTCCTCACAGGGGTCGGCGAGCAGTACTTC.

The genes are TRBV6-6 and TRBJ1-2; the match to TRBD1 covers 8 bases. This CDR3 contains 14 residues. Unmatched junction bases numbered 0, after V lost 1 base and J lost 2 bases. Germline V gene lookup returns CDR1 MNHNY and CDR2 SVGAGI (reference sequence). This chain's CDR3 is CASSYWDRNYGYTF. The CDR3 DNA reads as TGTGCCAGCAGTTACTGGGACAGGAACTATGGCTACACCTTC.

This clonotype came up many times. The V gene is TRBV12-3 or TRBV12-4, the J gene TRBJ2-3; 7 bases are a match to TRBD2. The CDR3 loop spans 16 amino acids. V lost 5 bases, J lost 2 bases, and 10 bases stayed unmatched. This CDR3 is CASSPIQRGNTDTQYF. CDR3 coding DNA: TGTGCCAGCAGTCCTATACAGCGGGGCAACACAGATACGCAGTATTTT.